This TCR beta chain was profiled in a study of cytomegalovirus exposure and HLA in healthy donors (dated by TCRdb to about 2017). About the full investigation: According to a later analysis, one platform produced both the roughly 130 validation repertoires and the 700 or so repertoires of the first cohort. The study aimed to test whether cataloging public T cell receptors could reveal signatures of past pathogen exposure. Besides the first cohort of roughly 660 subjects, a separate validation cohort made up of 120 different subjects was used. To predict cytomegalovirus infection status, the study combined high-throughput TCR immunosequencing, statistical association of individual TCRs with disease status, and machine learning.

The donors belonged to the validation cohort of about 110 subjects, which was separate from the approximately 610-subject first cohort. For this clone: Its antigen specificity is not known. No base quality information exists; no much larger clone differs at one position.

CDR3 length: 8 amino acids, cysteine to phenylalanine. The read is trimmed to its CDR3 DNA, 24 bases read in frame from base 1. The germline ends are 4 bases apart after V is trimmed by 7 bases and J by 10 bases. Taken from the germline V gene (reference sequence), the CDR1 and CDR2 loops are LNHDA and SQIVND. To prepare the library, the immunoSEQ multiplex PCR assay was applied. The authors' analysis ran thus. A statistical classification framework was built for diagnosing cytomegalovirus status from the catalog of TCR beta chain sequences. The source is immuneACCESS, and TCRdb retained only in-frame sequences with V and J called. Part of the clones is not carried over; for the studies checked, unresolved V genes explain less than half of this, and the remainder is unexplained. From that table come the V and J calls and clone size; the DNA was used to work out D and trimming. Present in this sample are 59,000 or so clones, roughly 89% of which were seen just once. Approximately 15% of the sample comes from the top ten.

Here is what the overall study found, with its caveats: Most TCR sequences were observed very rarely across donors, whereas some public TCRs were present in many individuals. Cytomegalovirus status was reported to be diagnosed by the classifier with high specificity and sensitivity in both the original and validation cohorts. In the study, some 160 TCR beta chains were listed as associated with cytomegalovirus. Subsequent analysis determined that TCRs grouped into clusters in the first cohort also showed a tendency toward co-occurrence across the roughly 110 validation repertoires, and approximately 93% of cluster scores exceeded 0. The validation cohort had no HLA typing available for a later analysis, so co-occurrence within that cohort was assessed over all 120 or so repertoires. In vitro tests confirmed that a few of the cytomegalovirus-associated TCR beta chains recognize cytomegalovirus antigens. The authors suggested that the approach could potentially be extended to other disease states and immunological phenotypes.

The rearrangement combines TRBV19 with TRBJ1-1, with an unclear D gene assignment. Specimen: PBMCs. This receptor was identified in a woman aged 18-35 years in good health and CMV-seronegative. CDR3 reads: CASTIAFF. At the DNA level, the sequence is TGTGCCAGTACCATAGCTTTCTTT. The reference TRBV19 and TRBJ1-1 proteins fill in what lies around the CDR3, so the full variable domain reads DGGITQSPKYLFRKEGQNVTLSCEQNLNHDAMYWYRQDPGQGLRLIYYSQIVNDFQKGDIAEGYSVSREKKESFPLTVTSAQKNPTAFYLCASTIAFFGQGTRLTVV.